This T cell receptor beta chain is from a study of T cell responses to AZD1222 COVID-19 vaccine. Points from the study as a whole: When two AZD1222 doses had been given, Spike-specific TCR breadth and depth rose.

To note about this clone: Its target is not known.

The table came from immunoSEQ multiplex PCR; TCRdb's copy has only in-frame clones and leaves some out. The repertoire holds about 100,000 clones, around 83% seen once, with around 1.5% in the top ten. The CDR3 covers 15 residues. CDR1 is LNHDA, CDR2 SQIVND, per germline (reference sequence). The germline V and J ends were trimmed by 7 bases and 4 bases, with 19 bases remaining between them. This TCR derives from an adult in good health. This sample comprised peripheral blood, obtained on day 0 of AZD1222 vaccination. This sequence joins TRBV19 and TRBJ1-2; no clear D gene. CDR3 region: CASTLNAHSFYGYTF. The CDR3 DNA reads TGTGCCAGTACCCTGAACGCTCATTCCTTCTATGGCTACACCTTC.